This T cell receptor (beta chain) was sequenced during a study of cytomegalovirus exposure and HLA in healthy donors. Germline V gives CDR1 SEHNR, CDR2 FQNEAQ (reference sequence). CDR3 length: 14 residues. The PCR ran on 60 Vbeta and 13 Jbeta primers. Using immunoSEQ multiplex PCR, the repertoire was profiled, and TCRdb retains in-frame clones only, with some absent. This sample yields roughly 89,000 clones, of which about four fifths are seen a single time; over 1.5% belongs to the top ten. As to this clone: One junction end does not reproduce the germline sequence, and a read error may be involved.

This TCR was recovered from a woman in her 30s in good health and CMV-seronegative. The rearrangement joins TRBV7-9 to TRBJ1-5; tentative D call: TRBD1 (5 bases). Sequenced: PBMCs. CDR3 sequence: CSSSLGAQNQPQHF. CDR3 DNA: TGTTCCAGCAGCTTAGGGGCACAGAATCAGCCCCAGCATTTT.